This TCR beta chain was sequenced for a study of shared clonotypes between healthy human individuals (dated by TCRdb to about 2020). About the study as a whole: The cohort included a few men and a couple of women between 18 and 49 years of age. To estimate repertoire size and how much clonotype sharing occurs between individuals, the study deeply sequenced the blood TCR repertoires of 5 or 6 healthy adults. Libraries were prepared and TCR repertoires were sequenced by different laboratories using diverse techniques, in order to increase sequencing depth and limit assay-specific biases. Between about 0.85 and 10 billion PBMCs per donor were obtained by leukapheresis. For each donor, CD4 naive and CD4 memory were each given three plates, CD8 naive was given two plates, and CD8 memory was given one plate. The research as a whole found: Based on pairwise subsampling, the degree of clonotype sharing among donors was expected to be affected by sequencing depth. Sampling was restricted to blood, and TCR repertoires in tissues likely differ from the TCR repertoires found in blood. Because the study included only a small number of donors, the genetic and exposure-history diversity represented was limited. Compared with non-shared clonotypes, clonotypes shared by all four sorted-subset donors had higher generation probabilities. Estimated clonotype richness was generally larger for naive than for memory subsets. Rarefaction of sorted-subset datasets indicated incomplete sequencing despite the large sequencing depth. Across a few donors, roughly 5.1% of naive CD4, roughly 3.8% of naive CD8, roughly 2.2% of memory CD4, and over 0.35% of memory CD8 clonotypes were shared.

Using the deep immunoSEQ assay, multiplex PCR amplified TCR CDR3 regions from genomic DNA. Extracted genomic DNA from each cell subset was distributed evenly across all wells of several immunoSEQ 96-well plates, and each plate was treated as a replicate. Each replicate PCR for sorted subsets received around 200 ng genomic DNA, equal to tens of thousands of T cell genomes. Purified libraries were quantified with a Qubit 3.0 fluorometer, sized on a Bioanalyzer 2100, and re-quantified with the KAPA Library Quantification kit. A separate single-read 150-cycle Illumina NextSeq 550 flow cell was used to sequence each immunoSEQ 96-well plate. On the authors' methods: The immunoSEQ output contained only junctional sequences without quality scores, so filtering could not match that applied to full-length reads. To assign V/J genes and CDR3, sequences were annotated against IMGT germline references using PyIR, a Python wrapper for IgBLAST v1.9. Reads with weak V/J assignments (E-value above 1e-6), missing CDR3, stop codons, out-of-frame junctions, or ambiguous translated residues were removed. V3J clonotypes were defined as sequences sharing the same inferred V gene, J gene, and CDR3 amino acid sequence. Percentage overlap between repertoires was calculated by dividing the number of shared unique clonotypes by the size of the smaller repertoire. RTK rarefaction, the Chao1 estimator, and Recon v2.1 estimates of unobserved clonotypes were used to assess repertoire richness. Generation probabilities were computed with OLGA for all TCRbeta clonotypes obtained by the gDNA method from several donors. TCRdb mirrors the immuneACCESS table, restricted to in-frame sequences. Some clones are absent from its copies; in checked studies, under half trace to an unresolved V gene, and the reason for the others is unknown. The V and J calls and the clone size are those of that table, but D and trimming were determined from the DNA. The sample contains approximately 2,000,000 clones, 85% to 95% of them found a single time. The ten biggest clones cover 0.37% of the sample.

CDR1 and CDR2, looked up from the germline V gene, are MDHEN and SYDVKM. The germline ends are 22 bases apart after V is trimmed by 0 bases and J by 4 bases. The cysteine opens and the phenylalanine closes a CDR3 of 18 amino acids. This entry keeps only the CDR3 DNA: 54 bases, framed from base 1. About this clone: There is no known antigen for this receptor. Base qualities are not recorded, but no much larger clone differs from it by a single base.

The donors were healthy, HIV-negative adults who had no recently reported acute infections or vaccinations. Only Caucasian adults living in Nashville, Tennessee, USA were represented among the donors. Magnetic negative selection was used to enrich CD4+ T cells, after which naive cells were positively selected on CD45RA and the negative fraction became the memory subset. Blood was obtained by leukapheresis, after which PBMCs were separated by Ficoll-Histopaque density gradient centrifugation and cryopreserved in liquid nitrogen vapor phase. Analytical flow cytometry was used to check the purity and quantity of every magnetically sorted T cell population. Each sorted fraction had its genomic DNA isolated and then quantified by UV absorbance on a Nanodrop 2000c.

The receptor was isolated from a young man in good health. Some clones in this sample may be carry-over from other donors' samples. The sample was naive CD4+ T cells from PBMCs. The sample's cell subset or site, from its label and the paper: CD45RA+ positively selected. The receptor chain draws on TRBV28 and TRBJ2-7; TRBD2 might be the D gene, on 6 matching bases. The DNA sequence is TGTGCCAGCAGTTTATGGGCTCCCCCCTACGCGGGATTGTACGAGCAGTACTTC. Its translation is CASSLWAPPYAGLYEQYF.